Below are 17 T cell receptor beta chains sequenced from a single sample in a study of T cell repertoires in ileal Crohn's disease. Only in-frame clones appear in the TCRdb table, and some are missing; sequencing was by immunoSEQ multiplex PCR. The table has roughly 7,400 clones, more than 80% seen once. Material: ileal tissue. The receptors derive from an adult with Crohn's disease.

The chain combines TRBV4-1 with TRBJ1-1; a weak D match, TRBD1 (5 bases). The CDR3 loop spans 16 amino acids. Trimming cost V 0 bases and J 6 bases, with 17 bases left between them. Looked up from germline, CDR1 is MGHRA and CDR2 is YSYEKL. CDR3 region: CASSQDSSRVGPEAFF. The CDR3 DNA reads TGCGCCAGCAGCCAAGACTCGTCCAGGGTCGGCCCTGAAGCTTTCTTT.

DNA for the CDR3: TGTGCCAGTAGTCCCCAGGGCTTGAGGTTGCAGTACTTC. The encoded protein is CASSPQGLRLQYF. The chain uses TRBV19 and TRBJ2-7; possibly TRBD1 for D (5 bases). In germline, CDR1 is LNHDA, CDR2 SQIVND (reference sequence). The CDR3 contains 13 residues. Trimming shortened V by 5 bases and J by 9 bases, and 17 bases separated the two germline ends.

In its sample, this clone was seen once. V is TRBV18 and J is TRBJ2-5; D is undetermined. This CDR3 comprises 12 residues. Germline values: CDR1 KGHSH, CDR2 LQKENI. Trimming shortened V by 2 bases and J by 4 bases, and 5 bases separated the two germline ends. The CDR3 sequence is CASSPGLETQYF. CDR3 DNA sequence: TGTGCCAGCTCACCAGGGCTAGAGACCCAGTACTTC.

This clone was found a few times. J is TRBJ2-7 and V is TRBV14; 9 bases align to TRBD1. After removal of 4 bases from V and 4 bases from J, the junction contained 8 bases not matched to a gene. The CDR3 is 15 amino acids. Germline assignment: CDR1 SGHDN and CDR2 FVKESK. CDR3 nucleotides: TGTGCCAGCAGCCCGCCCGGGACAGGGAGGTACGAGCAGTACTTC. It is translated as CASSPPGTGRYEQYF.

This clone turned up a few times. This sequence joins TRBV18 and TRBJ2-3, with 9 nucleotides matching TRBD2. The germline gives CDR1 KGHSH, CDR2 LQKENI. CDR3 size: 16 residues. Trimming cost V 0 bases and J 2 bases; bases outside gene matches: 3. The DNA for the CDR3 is TGTGCCAGCTCACCACCGGGACTAGCAGACACAGATACGCAGTATTTT. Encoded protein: CASSPPGLADTDTQYF. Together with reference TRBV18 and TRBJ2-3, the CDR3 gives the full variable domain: NAGVMQNPRHLVRRRGQEARLRCSPMKGHSHVYWYRQLPEEGLKFMVYLQKENIIDESGMPKERFSAEFPKEGPSILRIQQVVRGDSAAYFCASSPPGLADTDTQYFGPGTRLTVL.

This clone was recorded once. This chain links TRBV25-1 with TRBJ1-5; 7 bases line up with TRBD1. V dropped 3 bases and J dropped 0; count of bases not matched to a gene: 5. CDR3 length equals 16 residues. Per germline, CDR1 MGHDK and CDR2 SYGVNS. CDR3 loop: CASSDQTGYSNQPQHF. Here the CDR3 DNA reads TGTGCCAGCAGTGACCAGACAGGGTATAGCAATCAGCCCCAGCATTTT.

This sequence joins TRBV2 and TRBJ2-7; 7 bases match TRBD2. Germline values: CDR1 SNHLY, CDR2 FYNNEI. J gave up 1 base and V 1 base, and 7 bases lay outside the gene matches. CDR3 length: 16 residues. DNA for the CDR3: TGTGCCAGCAGTGAAGAGGCTAGCGGCTTGTCCTACGAGCAGTACTTC. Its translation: CASSEEASGLSYEQYF.

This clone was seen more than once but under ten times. This CDR3 reads CASSTSGTGELFF. CDR3 coding DNA: TGTGCCAGCAGTACTAGCGGCACCGGGGAGCTGTTTTTT. This chain connects TRBV6-4 to TRBJ2-2; 8 bases are a match to TRBD2. Germline V gene sequence: CDR1 MRHNA, CDR2 SNTAGT. With 5 bases clipped from V and 4 bases from J, the junction kept 0 bases outside the gene matches. This CDR3 is 13 amino acids long.

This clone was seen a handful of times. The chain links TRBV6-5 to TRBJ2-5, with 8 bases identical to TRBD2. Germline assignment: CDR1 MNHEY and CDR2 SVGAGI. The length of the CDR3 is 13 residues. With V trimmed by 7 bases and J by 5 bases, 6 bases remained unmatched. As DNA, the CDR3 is TGTGCCAGCATTGCCCCGGGAGGGGAGACCCAGTACTTC. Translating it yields CASIAPGGETQYF.

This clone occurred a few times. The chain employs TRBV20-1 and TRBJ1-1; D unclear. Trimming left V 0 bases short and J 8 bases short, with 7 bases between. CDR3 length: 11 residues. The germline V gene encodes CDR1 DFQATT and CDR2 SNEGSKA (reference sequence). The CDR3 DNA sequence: TGCAGTGCTAGAGATTGGCCGGAAGCTTTCTTT. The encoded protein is CSARDWPEAFF.

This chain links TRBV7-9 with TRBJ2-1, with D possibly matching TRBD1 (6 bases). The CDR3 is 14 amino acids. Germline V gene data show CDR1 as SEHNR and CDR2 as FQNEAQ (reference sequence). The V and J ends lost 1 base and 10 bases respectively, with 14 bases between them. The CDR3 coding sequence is TGTGCCAGCAGCTTAGATTTGGGGGCTCGGGAGCAGTTCTTC. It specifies CASSLDLGAREQFF.

This CDR3 is CAISALSSGYYNEQFF. CDR3 nucleotide sequence: TGTGCCATCAGTGCCCTGTCTAGCGGGTATTACAATGAGCAGTTCTTC. The rearrangement uses TRBV10-3 and TRBJ2-1, with 8 bases aligning to TRBD2. The CDR3 runs 16 residues. With V trimmed by 4 bases and J by 4 bases, 9 bases remained unmatched. Germline CDR1 and CDR2: ENHRY and SYGVKD.

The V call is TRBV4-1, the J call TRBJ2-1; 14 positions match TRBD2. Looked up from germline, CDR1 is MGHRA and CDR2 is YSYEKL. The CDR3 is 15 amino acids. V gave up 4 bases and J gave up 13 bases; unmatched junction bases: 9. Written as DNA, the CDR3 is TGCGCCAGCAGCCCTCCCGGGACTAGCGGGAGAGAACAGTTCTTC. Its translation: CASSPPGTSGREQFF.

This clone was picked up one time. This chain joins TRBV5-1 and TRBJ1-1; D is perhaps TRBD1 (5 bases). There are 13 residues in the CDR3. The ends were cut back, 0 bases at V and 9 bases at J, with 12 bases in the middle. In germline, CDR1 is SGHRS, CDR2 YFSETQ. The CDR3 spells CASSLVQESQAFF. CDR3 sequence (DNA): TGCGCCAGCAGCTTGGTACAGGAGTCTCAAGCTTTCTTT.

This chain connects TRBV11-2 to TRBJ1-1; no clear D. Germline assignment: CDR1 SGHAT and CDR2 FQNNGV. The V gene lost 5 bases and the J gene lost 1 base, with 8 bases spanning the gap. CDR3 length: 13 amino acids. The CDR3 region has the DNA TGTGCCAGCAGCCTCACAGAGAACACTGAAGCTTTCTTT. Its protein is CASSLTENTEAFF.

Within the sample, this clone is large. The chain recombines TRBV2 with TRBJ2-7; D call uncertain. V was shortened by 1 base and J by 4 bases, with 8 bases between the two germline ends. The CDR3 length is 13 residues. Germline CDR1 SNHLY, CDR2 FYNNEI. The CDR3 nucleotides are TGTGCCAGCAGTGAAGACGGAGCGTACGAGCAGTACTTC. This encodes CASSEDGAYEQYF. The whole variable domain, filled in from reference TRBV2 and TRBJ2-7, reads EPEVTQTPSHQVTQMGQEVILRCVPISNHLYFYWYRQILGQKVEFLVSFYNNEISEKSEIFDDQFSVERPDGSNFTLKIRSTKLEDSAMYFCASSEDGAYEQYFGPGTRLTVT.

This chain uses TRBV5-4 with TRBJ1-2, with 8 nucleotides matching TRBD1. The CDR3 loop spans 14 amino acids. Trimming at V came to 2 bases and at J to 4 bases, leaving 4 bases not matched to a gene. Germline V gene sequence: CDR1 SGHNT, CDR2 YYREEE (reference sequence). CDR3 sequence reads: CASSLDRGLYGYTF. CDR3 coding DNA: TGTGCCAGCAGCTTAGACAGGGGTCTCTATGGCTACACCTTC. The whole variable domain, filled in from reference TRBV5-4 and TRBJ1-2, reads ETGVTQSPTHLIKTRGQQVTLRCSSQSGHNTVSWYQQALGQGPQFIFQYYREEENGRGNFPPRFSGLQFPNYSSELNVNALELDDSALYLCASSLDRGLYGYTFGSGTRLTVV.